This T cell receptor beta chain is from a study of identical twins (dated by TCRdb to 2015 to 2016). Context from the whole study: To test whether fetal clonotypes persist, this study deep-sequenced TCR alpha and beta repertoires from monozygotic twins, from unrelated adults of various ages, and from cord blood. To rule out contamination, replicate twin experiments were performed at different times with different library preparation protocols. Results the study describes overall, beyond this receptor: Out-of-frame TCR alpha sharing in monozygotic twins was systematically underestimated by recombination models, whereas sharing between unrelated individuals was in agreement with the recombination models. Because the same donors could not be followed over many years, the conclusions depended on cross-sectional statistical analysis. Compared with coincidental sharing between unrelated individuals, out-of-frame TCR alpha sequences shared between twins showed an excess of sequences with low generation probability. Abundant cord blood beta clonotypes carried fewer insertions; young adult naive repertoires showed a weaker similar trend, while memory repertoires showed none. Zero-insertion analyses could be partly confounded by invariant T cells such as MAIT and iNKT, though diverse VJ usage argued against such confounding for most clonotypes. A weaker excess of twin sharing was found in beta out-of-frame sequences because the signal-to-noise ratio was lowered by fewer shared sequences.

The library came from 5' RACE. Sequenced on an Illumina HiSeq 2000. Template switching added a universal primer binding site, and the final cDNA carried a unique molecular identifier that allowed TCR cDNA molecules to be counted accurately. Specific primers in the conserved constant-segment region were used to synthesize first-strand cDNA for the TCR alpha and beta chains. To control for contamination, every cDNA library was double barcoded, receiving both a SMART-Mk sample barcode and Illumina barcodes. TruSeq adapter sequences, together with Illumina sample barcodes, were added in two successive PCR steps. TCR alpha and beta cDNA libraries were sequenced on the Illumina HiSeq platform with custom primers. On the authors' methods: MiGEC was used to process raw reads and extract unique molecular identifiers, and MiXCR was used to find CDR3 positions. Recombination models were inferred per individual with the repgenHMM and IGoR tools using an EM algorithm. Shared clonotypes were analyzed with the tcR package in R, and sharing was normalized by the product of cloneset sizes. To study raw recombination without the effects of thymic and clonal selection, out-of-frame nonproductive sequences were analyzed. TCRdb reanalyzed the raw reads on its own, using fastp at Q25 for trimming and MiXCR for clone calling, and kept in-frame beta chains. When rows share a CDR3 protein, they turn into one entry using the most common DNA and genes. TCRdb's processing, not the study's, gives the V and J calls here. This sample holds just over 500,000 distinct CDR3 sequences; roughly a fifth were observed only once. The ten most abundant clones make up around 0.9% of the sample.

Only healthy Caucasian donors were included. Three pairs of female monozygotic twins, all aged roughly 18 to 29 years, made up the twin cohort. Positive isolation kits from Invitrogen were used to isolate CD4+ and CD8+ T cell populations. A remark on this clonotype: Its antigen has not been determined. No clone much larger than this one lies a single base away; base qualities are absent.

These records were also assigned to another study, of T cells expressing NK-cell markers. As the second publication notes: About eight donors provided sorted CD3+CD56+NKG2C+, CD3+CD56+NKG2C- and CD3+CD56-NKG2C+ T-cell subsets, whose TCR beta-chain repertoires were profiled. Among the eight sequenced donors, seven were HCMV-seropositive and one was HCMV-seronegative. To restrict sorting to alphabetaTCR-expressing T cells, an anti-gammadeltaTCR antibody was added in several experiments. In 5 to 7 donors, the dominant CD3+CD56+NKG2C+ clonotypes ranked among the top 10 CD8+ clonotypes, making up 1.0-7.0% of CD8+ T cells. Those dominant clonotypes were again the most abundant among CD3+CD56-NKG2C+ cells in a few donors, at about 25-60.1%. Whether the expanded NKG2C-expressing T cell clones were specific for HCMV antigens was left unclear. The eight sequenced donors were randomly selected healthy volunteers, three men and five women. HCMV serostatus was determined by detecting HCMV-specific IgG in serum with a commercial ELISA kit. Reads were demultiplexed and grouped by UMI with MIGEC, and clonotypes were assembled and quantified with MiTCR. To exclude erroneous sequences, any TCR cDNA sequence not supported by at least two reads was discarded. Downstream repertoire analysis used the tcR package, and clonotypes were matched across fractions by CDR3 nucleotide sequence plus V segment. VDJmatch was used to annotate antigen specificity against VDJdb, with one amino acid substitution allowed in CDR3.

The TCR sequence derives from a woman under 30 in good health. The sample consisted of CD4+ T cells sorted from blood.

The CDR3 reads CSANSIRETQYF. The DNA sequence is given as TGCAGTGCAAACAGCATCCGAGAGACCCAGTACTTC. The sequence joins TRBV20-1 to TRBJ2-5, with no reliable assignment of the D segment. The junction shows trimming of 6 bases on V and 4 bases on J, plus 12 bases between the germline ends. From the germline V gene (reference sequence), CDR1 is DFQATT and CDR2 is SNEGSKA. The CDR3 goes from the cysteine to the phenylalanine over 12 residues. Of all the DNA, just the CDR3 is kept, 36 bases in frame from base 1.